This T cell receptor (beta chain) is drawn from a study of immune characterization of retroperitoneal liposarcoma. TCRdb reprocessed the PCR reads via MiXCR and lists one record per CDR3 protein. The data hold 6,000 to 7,000 distinct CDR3 sequences, with 25% to 35% observed a single time. This clonotype qualifies as medium-sized (0.01 to 0.1%). The CDR3 is 16 residues long. The specimen sequenced was blood. The chain joins TRBV12-3 or TRBV12-4 to TRBJ2-1; 7 positions match TRBD2. The closer fit of TRBJ2-7 to the DNA end suggests the J call may be wrong. The sequence was collected from a male donor with retroperitoneal liposarcoma. CDR3 sequence reads: CASSSGTGGTYNEQYF. The CDR3 DNA follows: TGTGCCAGCAGTAGCGGGACGGGAGGTACCTACAATGAGCAGTACTTC.